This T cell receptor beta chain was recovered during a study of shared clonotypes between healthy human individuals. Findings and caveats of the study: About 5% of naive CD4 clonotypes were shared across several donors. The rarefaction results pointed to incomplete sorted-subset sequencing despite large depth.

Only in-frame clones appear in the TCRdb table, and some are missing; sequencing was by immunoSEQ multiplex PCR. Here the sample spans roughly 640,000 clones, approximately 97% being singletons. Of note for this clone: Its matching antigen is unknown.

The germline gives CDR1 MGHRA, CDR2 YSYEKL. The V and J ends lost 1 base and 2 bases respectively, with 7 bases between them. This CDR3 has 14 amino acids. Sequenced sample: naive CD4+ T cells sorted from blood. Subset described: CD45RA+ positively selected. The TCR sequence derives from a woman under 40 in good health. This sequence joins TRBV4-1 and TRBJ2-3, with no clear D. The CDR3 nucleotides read TGCGCCAGCAGCCAAGTCGGCTTCACAGATACGCAGTATTTT. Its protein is CASSQVGFTDTQYF.